These T cell receptor beta chains were read from a single sample in a study of read filtering for tumor transcriptome and immune sequencing. TCRdb called the reads again in MiXCR, with one record for every CDR3 protein. The table lists about 58,000 distinct CDR3 sequences, approximately 13% of them singletons. Sample: a population of CD138-negative cells sorted from bone marrow. Receptors originate from a donor at least 40 years old with multiple myeloma. The conserved cysteine and the conserved F or W are not part of the CDR3 here. A D gene is named only where the DNA matches it firmly.

>-|13|TRBV7-3
ASSPRPTRSHTQY
>TRBD1|16|TRBV7-9
ASSLDGTGGGQEQPQH
>-|11|TRBV7-9
ASETETNYGYT
>-|13|TRBV7-2
ASSLGSPGSQPQH
>-|13|TRBV13
ASSSPRGPGNTIY
>TRBD1|13|TRBV6-5
ASSETGPLYQPQH
>-|13|TRBV7-9
ASSLVLYGTEKLF
>TRBD1|11|TRBV29-1
SVEDRAGYEQY
>-|13|TRBV7-9
ASSLTNFNTGELF
>TRBD1|10|TRBV7-6
ASSPTGREQY
>TRBD1|15|TRBV20-1
SARSRDRVFMNTEAF
>-|11|TRBV5-6
ASSPQGLYEQY
>TRBD2|14|TRBV5-6
ASSPLSGGGNNEQF
>TRBD1|10|TRBV20-1
SAPGQGSEQY
>-|11|TRBV20-1
SARRTDNEKLF
>-|13|TRBV7-6
ASSGRTEMNTEAF
>-|12|TRBV27
ASSLSGQGYGYT
>-|11|TRBV29-1
SVDIGSQETQY
>-|14|TRBV6-5
ASRPLSGGNTGELF
>TRBD1|13|TRBV5-1
ASSYQDRIRDEQY
>-|12|TRBV15
ATSRDRAMGEQY
>-|15|TRBV6-5
ASSYSFGQANTGELF
>-|10|TRBV10-3
AISEATETQY
>-|16|TRBV7-2
ASSLRFLTGIFTDTQY
>-|11|TRBV3-1
ASSLMNKNIQY
>TRBD2|13|TRBV3-1
ASRSSGRGYNEQF
>TRBD1|11|TRBV20-1
SAQGQPTYEQY
>-|13|TRBV4-1
ASSRDRLDKNIQC